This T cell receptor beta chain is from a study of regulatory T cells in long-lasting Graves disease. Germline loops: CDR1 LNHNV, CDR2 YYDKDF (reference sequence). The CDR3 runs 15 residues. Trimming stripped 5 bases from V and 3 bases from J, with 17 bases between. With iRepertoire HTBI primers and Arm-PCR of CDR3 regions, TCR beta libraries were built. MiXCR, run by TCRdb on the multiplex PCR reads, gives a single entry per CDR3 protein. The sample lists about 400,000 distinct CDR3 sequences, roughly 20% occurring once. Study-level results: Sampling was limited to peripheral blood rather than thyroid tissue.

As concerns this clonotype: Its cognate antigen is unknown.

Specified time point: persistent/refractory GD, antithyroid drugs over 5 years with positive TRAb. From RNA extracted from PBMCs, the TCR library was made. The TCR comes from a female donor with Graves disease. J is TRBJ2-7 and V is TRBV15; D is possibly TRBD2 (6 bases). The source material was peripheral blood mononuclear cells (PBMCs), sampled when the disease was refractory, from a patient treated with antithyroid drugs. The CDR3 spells CATSPGLSVNYEQYF. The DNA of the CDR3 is TGTGCCACCAGCCCGGGACTGAGCGTTAACTACGAGCAGTACTTC.